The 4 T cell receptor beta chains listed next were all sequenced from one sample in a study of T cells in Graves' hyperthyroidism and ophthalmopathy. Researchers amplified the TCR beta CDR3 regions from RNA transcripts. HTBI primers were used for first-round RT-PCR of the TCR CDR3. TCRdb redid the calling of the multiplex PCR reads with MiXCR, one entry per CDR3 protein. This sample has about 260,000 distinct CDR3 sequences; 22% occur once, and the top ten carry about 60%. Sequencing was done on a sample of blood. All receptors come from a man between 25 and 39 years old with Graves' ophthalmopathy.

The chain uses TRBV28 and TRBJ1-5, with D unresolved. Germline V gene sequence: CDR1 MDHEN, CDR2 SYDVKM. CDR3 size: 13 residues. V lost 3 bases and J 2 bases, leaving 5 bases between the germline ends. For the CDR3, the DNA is TGTGCCAGCAGTTTGGTACGCAATCAGCCCCAGCATTTT. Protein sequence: CASSLVRNQPQHF. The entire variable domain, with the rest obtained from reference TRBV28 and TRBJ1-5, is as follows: DVKVTQSSRYLVKRTGEKVFLECVQDMDHENMFWYRQDPGLGLRLIYFSYDVKMKEKGDIPEGYSVSREKKERFSLILESASTNQTSMYLCASSLVRNQPQHFGDGTRLSIL.

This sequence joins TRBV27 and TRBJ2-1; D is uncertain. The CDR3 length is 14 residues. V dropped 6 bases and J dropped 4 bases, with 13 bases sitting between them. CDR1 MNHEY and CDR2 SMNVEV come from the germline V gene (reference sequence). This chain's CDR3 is CASSPQVQYNEQFF. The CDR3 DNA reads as TGTGCCAGCAGCCCGCAAGTCCAATACAATGAGCAGTTCTTC.

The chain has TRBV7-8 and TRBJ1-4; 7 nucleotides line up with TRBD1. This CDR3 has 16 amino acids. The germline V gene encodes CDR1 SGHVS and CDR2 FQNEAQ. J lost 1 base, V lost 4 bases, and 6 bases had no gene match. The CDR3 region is CASSSRGARTNEKLFF. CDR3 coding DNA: TGTGCCAGCAGCTCCAGGGGGGCGCGAACTAATGAAAAACTGTTTTTT.

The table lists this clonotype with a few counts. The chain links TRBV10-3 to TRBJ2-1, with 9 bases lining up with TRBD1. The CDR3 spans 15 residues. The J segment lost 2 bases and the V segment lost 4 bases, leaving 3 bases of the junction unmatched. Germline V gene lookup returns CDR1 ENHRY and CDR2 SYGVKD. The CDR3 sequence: CAISGRDRAYNEQFF. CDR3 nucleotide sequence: TGTGCCATCAGTGGTCGGGACAGGGCCTACAATGAGCAGTTCTTC.